The 29 T cell receptor beta chains reported below all come from one sample, sequenced in a study of blood T cell repertoires in COVID-19. TCRdb's copy holds only in-frame clones and misses some; the assay was immunoSEQ multiplex PCR. The sample carries about 64,000 clones, roughly three quarters recorded once. The sample was peripheral blood. The receptors derive from a man in his sixties with COVID-19, enrolled during active disease.

This clone was detected only a few times. The chain couples TRBV14 to TRBJ2-7, with TRBD2 as a possible D gene (5 bases). The CDR3 covers 15 residues. The germline gives CDR1 SGHDN, CDR2 FVKESK. V lost 1 base and J 0 bases, leaving 10 bases between the germline ends. The CDR3 here is CASSQGASLSYEQYF. In DNA form, the CDR3 reads TGTGCCAGCAGCCAAGGGGCTAGCCTCTCCTACGAGCAGTACTTC.

CDR3 DNA sequence: TGTGCCAGCAGTCACAGGGGAGCAATCTATGGCTACACCTTC. This sequence encodes CASSHRGAIYGYTF. The rearrangement joins TRBV6-6 to TRBJ1-2, with 7 bases that match TRBD1. This CDR3 is built from 14 residues. Germline V CDR1 and CDR2: MNHNY, SVGAGI (reference sequence). V shed 5 bases and J 4 bases; nucleotides not matched to a gene: 7.

The V and J genes are TRBV12-3 or TRBV12-4 and TRBJ2-2; D is undetermined. V gave up 3 bases and J gave up 6 bases, with 5 bases separating them. CDR3 length equals 12 residues. The CDR3 DNA is TGTGCCAGCAGTTTCGTGTCCGGGGAGCTGTTTTTT. Its translation: CASSFVSGELFF.

J is TRBJ2-7 and V is TRBV11-3, with TRBD2 matching over 7 bases. The length of the CDR3 is 15 residues. V was clipped by 5 bases and J by 3 bases; unmatched bases: 10. CDR1 is SGHNT, CDR2 YENEEA, per germline. CDR3 sequence (DNA): TGTGCCAGCAGCCAACATGGAGCGGGAAACTACGAGCAGTACTTC. Its protein product is CASSQHGAGNYEQYF.

The chain links TRBV20-1 to TRBJ2-5, with D possibly matching TRBD1 (6 bases). This CDR3 region has 11 residues. V lost 5 bases to trimming and J lost 4 bases, with 8 bases between them. Germline V gene sequence: CDR1 DFQATT, CDR2 SNEGSKA (reference sequence). The CDR3 DNA reads TGCAGTGCTGACAGGTCAGAGACCCAGTACTTC. Its translation: CSADRSETQYF.

The V and J genes are TRBV7-3 and TRBJ1-6, with D uncertain. The CDR3 contains 15 residues. Per the germline V gene, CDR1 is SGHTA and CDR2 is FQGTGA. The V gene lost 7 bases and the J gene lost 5 bases, with 15 bases spanning the gap. The DNA of the CDR3 is TGTGCCAGCACCCCTCGGGGAGCCCATAATTCACCCCTCCACTTT. Encoded protein: CASTPRGAHNSPLHF. The full variable domain, with the rest looked up from reference TRBV7-3 and TRBJ1-6, is GAGVSQTPSNKVTEKGKYVELRCDPISGHTALYWYRQSLGQGPEFLIYFQGTGAADDSGLPNDRFFAVRPEGSVSTLKIQRTERGDSAVYLCASTPRGAHNSPLHFGNGTRLTVT.

This chain joins TRBV7-2 and TRBJ2-7; weak D call: TRBD1 (5 bases). The CDR3 totals 14 residues. Germline V gene sequence: CDR1 SGHTA, CDR2 FQGNSA. Deletions cut 0 bases from V and 6 bases from J, with 12 bases between. CDR3 amino acids: CASSLAQGSGEQYF. The CDR3 bases are TGTGCCAGCAGCTTAGCGCAGGGTAGTGGCGAGCAGTACTTC.

V usage is TRBV28 and J usage is TRBJ1-5, with 12 bases that match TRBD1. The CDR3 extends over 15 amino acids. In germline, CDR1 is MDHEN, CDR2 SYDVKM. The J segment lost 6 bases and the V segment lost 5 bases, leaving 5 bases of the junction unmatched. This CDR3 is CASSPTGQGAQPQHF. Written as DNA, the CDR3 is TGTGCCAGCAGTCCGACGGGACAGGGGGCTCAGCCCCAGCATTTT. Full variable domain (remainder filled in from reference TRBV28 and TRBJ1-5): DVKVTQSSRYLVKRTGEKVFLECVQDMDHENMFWYRQDPGLGLRLIYFSYDVKMKEKGDIPEGYSVSREKKERFSLILESASTNQTSMYLCASSPTGQGAQPQHFGDGTRLSIL.

This sequence joins TRBV7-9 and TRBJ1-1, with D uncertain. The V and J ends lost 4 bases and 1 base respectively, with 7 bases between them. CDR1 and CDR2 (germline): SEHNR, FQNEAQ (reference sequence). There are 13 residues in the CDR3. CDR3 nucleotides: TGTGCCAGCAGCTACGGGAAGAACACTGAAGCTTTCTTT. It translates to CASSYGKNTEAFF.

The chain has TRBV7-3 and TRBJ2-3; 13 positions match TRBD2. Per the germline V gene, CDR1 is SGHTA and CDR2 is FQGTGA. This CDR3 contains 19 residues. Losses at the gene ends were 5 bases for V and 1 base for J; bases not matched to a gene: 12. The chain's CDR3 is CASSHTPGLAGSGTDTQYF. The CDR3 DNA follows: TGTGCCAGCAGCCACACACCGGGACTAGCGGGATCTGGCACAGATACGCAGTATTTT.

The chain recombines TRBV21-1 with TRBJ1-2; the DNA was not compared with TRBD1, the D call given in the table. TRBV21-1 is noted as a pseudogene. CDR3 size: 15 residues. DNA for the CDR3: TGTGCCAGCAGCATCGGGACAGGGGTAATCTATGGCTACACCTTC. Protein: CASSIGTGVIYGYTF.

The chain combines TRBV5-1 with TRBJ2-2, with 11 bases fitting TRBD2. Germline assignment: CDR1 SGHRS and CDR2 YFSETQ. This CDR3 comprises 17 residues. V was pared by 4 bases and J by 0 bases, with 5 bases of the junction left unmatched. The DNA of the CDR3 is TGCGCCAGCAGCCTACGACTAGCGGGGTCGAACACCGGGGAGCTGTTTTTT. It yields the protein CASSLRLAGSNTGELFF.

The V call is TRBV10-3, the J call TRBJ2-1; 9 nucleotides match TRBD2. The germline V gene encodes CDR1 ENHRY and CDR2 SYGVKD. Trimming removed 5 bases from V and 1 base from J; junction bases left unmatched: 6. The CDR3 contains 16 residues. Here the CDR3 reads CAISSHSGSSYNEQFF. The CDR3 nucleotides are TGTGCCATCAGTTCCCATAGCGGGAGTTCCTACAATGAGCAGTTCTTC.

The genes are TRBV6-5 and TRBJ2-1, with 12 bases identical to TRBD2. Trimming at V came to 6 bases and at J to 8 bases, leaving 8 bases not matched to a gene. Germline-derived CDR1 and CDR2 are MNHEY and SVGAGI. This CDR3 is built from 15 residues. CDR3 bases: TGTGCCAGCAGAAGACTAGCGGGAGATATAGATGAGCAGTTCTTC. It translates to CASRRLAGDIDEQFF.

The chain joins TRBV6-4 to TRBJ2-1, with 10 bases fitting TRBD2. V was clipped by 4 bases and J by 1 base; unmatched bases: 1. Germline V gene sequence: CDR1 MRHNA, CDR2 SNTAGT. This CDR3 region has 15 residues. The DNA of the CDR3 is TGTGCCAGCAGTGTACTAGCGGGGTCCTACAATGAGCAGTTCTTC. Translation: CASSVLAGSYNEQFF.

The chain joins TRBV3-1 (or the pseudogene TRBV3-2) to TRBJ2-7; tentative D call: TRBD1 (6 bases). The CDR3 is 15 residues long. The V gene lost 4 bases and the J gene lost 7 bases, with 20 bases spanning the gap. Germline V CDR1 and CDR2: LGHDT, YNNKEL (reference sequence). The CDR3: CASSPRKVGASEQYF. The CDR3 nucleotides are TGTGCCAGCAGCCCCAGGAAGGTGGGGGCGAGTGAGCAGTACTTC.

The CDR3 region is CASRRSPGQGNLEQFF. For the CDR3, the DNA is TGCGCCAGCAGGCGATCCCCGGGACAGGGGAACCTTGAGCAGTTCTTC. J is TRBJ2-1 and V is TRBV4-1; 10 positions match TRBD1. CDR3 length: 16 amino acids. Germline V gene sequence: CDR1 MGHRA, CDR2 YSYEKL. V trimming: 6 bases; J trimming: 9 bases; junction bases outside the gene matches: 14.

The table lists this clone with a few counts. The chain uses TRBV6-4 and TRBJ2-7; possibly TRBD1 for D (6 bases). The CDR3 spans 14 residues. Trimming cost V 2 bases and J 3 bases, with 11 bases left between them. Germline assignment: CDR1 MRHNA and CDR2 SNTAGT. The CDR3 DNA is TGTGCCAGCAGTGACGTAGGACAGATCTACGAGCAGTACTTC. It specifies CASSDVGQIYEQYF.

The gene calls are TRBV14 and TRBJ2-3; the D gene is possibly TRBD2 (5 bases). Germline V CDR1 and CDR2: SGHDN, FVKESK. The CDR3 runs to 14 residues. V shed 6 bases and J shed 0 bases, with 10 bases lying between them. CDR3 nucleotides: TGTGCCAGCAGACGAGCGGCTAGCACAGATACGCAGTATTTT. Protein: CASRRAASTDTQYF.

The genes are TRBV27 and TRBJ1-4; maybe TRBD1 (6 bases). The V and J ends lost 3 bases and 5 bases respectively, with 16 bases between them. CDR3 length: 16 residues. Germline CDR1 MNHEY, CDR2 SMNVEV (reference sequence). The CDR3 here is CASSFSPGTRNEKLFF. CDR3 nucleotide sequence: TGTGCCAGCAGTTTCTCCCCCGGGACAAGGAATGAAAAACTGTTTTTT. Full variable domain (missing parts from reference TRBV27 and TRBJ1-4): EAQVTQNPRYLITVTGKKLTVTCSQNMNHEYMSWYRQDPGLGLRQIYYSMNVEVTDKGDVPEGYKVSRKEKRNFPLILESPSPNQTSLYFCASSFSPGTRNEKLFFGSGTQLSVL.

This clone was seen a single time. The rearrangement joins TRBV7-6 to TRBJ2-7; D is undetermined. V shed 6 bases and J shed 1 base, with 16 bases lying between them. The CDR3 is made up of 15 amino acids. CDR1 and CDR2 (germline): SGHVS, FNYEAQ. The CDR3: CASSRTDLLSYEQYF. The CDR3 DNA reads as TGTGCCAGCAGTCGAACAGATTTATTGTCCTACGAGCAGTACTTC.

The rearrangement uses TRBV6-4 and TRBJ2-3, with unresolved D. The V end was cut by 0 bases, the J end by 3 bases, with 7 bases between. Per the germline V gene, CDR1 is MRHNA and CDR2 is SNTAGT. CDR3 length: 14 residues. The CDR3 sequence: CASSDSSMTDTQYF. For the CDR3, the DNA is TGTGCCAGCAGTGACTCGTCTATGACAGATACGCAGTATTTT.

The V and J genes are TRBV28 and TRBJ2-1; possible D gene TRBD1, 5 bases. Trimming cost V 6 bases and J 0 bases, with 15 bases left between them. Germline V gene sequence: CDR1 MDHEN, CDR2 SYDVKM. This CDR3 is built from 16 residues. The CDR3 loop is CASRLQGAVSYNEQFF. CDR3 bases: TGTGCCAGCAGACTGCAAGGGGCGGTCTCCTACAATGAGCAGTTCTTC.

This clone was found once. This chain uses TRBV19 with TRBJ1-2; TRBD1 agrees at 7 bases. The V and J ends lost 8 bases and 4 bases, in that order; junction bases with no gene match: 16. The CDR3 has 16 amino acids. In germline, CDR1 is LNHDA, CDR2 SQIVND (reference sequence). The CDR3: CASSPSGTEKLYGYTF. In DNA form, the CDR3 reads TGTGCCAGTTCCCCCTCCGGGACAGAGAAACTCTATGGCTACACCTTC.

The chain joins TRBV6-5 to TRBJ2-6; D unclear. Germline CDR1 is MNHEY and CDR2 is SVGAGI. Trimming removed 7 bases at V and 4 bases at J, with 11 bases between. This CDR3 region has 14 residues. Here the CDR3 DNA reads TGTGCCAGCATACAGAATTTGGGGGCCAACGTCCTGACTTTC. Translated: CASIQNLGANVLTF.

The rearrangement uses TRBV9 and TRBJ2-7, with D possibly TRBD2 on 6 matching bases. The V and J ends lost 0 bases and 5 bases respectively, with 18 bases between them. The CDR3 covers 16 residues. In germline, CDR1 is SGDLS, CDR2 YYNGEE. In DNA, the CDR3 is TGTGCCAGCAGCGTAGATCCGGGACTCCTGCCGAACGAGCAGTACTTC. Protein sequence: CASSVDPGLLPNEQYF.

This clone showed up just a few times. An end of the junction does not agree with germline; a read error may underlie this. The chain couples TRBV5-1 to TRBJ2-7; D call uncertain. Germline lookup yields CDR1 SGHRS and CDR2 YFSETQ. The CDR3 runs 14 residues. The CDR3 nucleotides read TGCGCCAGCAGTTTGGACCCCGAGGATGGCGAGCAGTACTTC. Its protein product is CASSLDPEDGEQYF.

The rearrangement links TRBV11-3 to TRBJ2-7; 11 nucleotides align to TRBD2. V trimming: 9 bases; J trimming: 0 bases; junction bases outside the gene matches: 4. This CDR3 is built from 14 residues. In germline, CDR1 is SGHNT, CDR2 YENEEA. CDR3 DNA: TGTGCCAGTGGGACTAGCGGAAGCTCCTACGAGCAGTACTTC. Its translation: CASGTSGSSYEQYF.

About this clone: In the same sample, other DNA sequences code for this CDR3. The chain couples TRBV19 to TRBJ2-7; TRBD1 matches at 8 bases. Germline V gene lookup returns CDR1 LNHDA and CDR2 SQIVND (reference sequence). The CDR3 contains 13 residues. The ends lost 5 bases at V and 3 bases at J; junction bases unmatched: 3. In DNA, the CDR3 is TGTGCCAGTAGTCCCGACAGGGGCTACGAGCAGTACTTC. Translation: CASSPDRGYEQYF.